The clone carrying this T cell receptor (beta chain) was counted at least ten times. Per germline, CDR1 SSHAT and CDR2 FNYEAQ (reference sequence). CDR3 length: 18 amino acids. V lost 1 base to trimming and J lost 4 bases; unmatched junction nucleotides: 11. Primers targeting TRAV and TRBV primed first-strand cDNA, covering alpha and beta chains. The authors ran around 22 PCR cycles to amplify TCRs with a constant-region primer and V-primer adapter. TCRdb reanalysed the reads using MiXCR and keeps one entry per CDR3 protein. The sample lists about 80,000 distinct CDR3 sequences; less than 20% were seen once. The entry originates in a study of low-dose radiotherapy and immunotherapy resistance in tumors. Study as a whole: Starting cycle 1 day 1, oral aspirin 300 mg was given daily for four cycles.

Specified time point: after trial treatment. Treatment described: LDRT plus nivolumab, ipilimumab, low-dose cyclophosphamide and aspirin (RACIN trial). The chain joins TRBV7-7 to TRBJ2-2; TRBD1 agrees at 8 bases. The source of this sequence is a male donor with prostate cancer. This material consisted of PBMCs, taken after low-dose radiotherapy plus immunotherapy. The CDR3 nucleotides are TGTGCCAGCAGCTTAGTCGTGGGGACGACAGGGGCCACCGGGGAGCTGTTTTTT. Its translation is CASSLVVGTTGATGELFF.